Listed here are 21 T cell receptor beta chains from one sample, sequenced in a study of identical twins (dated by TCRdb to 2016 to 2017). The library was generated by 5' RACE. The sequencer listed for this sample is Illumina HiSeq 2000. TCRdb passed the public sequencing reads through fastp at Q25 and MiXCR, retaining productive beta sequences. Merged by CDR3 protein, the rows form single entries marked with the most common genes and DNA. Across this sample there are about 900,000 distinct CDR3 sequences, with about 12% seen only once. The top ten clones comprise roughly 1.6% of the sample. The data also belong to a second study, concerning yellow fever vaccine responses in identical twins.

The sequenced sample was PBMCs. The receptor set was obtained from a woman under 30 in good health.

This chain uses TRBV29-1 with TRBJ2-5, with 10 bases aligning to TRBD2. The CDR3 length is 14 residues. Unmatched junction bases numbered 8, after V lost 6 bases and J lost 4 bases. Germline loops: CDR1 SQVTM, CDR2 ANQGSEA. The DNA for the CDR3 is TGCAGCGTAAGGACTAGCGGAGGGGGAGAGACCCAGTACTTC. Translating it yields CSVRTSGGGETQYF.

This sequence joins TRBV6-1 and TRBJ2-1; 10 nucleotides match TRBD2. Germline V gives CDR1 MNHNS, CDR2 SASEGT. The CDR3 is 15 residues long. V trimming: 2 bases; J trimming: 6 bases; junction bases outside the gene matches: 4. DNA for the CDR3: TGTGCCAGCAGTGAAAAACTAGCGGGGAGCAATGAGCAGTTCTTC. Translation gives CASSEKLAGSNEQFF.

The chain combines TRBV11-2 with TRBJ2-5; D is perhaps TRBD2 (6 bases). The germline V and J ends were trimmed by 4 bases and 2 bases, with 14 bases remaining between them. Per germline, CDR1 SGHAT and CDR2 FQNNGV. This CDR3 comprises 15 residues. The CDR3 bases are TGTGCCAGCAGCTCAGGGAGGACAAAACAAGAGACCCAGTACTTC. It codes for CASSSGRTKQETQYF.

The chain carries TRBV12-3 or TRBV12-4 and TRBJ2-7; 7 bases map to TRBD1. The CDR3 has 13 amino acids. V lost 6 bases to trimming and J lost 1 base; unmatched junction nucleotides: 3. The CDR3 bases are TGTGCCAGCAGCATGGACAGGTCCTACGAGCAGTACTTC. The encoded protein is CASSMDRSYEQYF.

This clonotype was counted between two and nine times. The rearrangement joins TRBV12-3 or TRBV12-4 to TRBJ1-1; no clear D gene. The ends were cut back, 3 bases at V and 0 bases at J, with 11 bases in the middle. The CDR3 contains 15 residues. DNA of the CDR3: TGTGCCAGCAGTTTGTTAACCCTAATGAACACTGAAGCTTTCTTT. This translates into CASSLLTLMNTEAFF.

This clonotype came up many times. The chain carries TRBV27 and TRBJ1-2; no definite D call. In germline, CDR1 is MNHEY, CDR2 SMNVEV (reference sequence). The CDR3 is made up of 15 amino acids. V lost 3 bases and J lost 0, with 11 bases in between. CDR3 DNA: TGTGCCAGCAGTTTTTCGGGCTCCGCTAACTATGGCTACACCTTC. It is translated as CASSFSGSANYGYTF.

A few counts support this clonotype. This chain's CDR3 is CASSLVPSVGELFF. The CDR3 bases are TGTGCCAGCAGCTTAGTCCCTAGCGTCGGGGAGCTGTTTTTT. The J gene is TRBJ2-2, the V gene TRBV7-2, with D possibly matching TRBD2 (6 bases). Germline values: CDR1 SGHTA, CDR2 FQGNSA. This CDR3 is 14 amino acids long. V lost 1 base, J lost 7 bases, and 10 bases lay in between.

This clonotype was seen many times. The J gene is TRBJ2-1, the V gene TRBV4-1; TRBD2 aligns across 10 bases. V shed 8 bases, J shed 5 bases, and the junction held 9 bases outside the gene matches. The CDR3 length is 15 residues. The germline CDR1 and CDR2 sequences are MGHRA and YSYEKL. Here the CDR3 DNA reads TGCGCCAGCCATGGATTCAGCGGGAGGGACAATGAGCAGTTCTTC. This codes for CASHGFSGRDNEQFF.

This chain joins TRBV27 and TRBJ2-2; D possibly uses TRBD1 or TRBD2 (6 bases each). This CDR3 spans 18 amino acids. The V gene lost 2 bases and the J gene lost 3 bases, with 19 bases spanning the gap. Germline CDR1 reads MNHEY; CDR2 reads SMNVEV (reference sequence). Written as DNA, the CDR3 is TGTGCCAGCAGTTTAAGGGGGGTAGCTAGGGGGGACACCGGGGAGCTGTTTTTT. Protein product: CASSLRGVARGDTGELFF.

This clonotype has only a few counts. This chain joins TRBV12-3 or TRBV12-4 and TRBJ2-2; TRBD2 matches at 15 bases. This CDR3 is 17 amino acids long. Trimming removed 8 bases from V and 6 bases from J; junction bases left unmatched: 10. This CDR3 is CASCPGTSGGISGELFF. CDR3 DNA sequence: TGTGCCAGCTGTCCCGGGACTAGCGGGGGGATCTCCGGGGAGCTGTTTTTT.

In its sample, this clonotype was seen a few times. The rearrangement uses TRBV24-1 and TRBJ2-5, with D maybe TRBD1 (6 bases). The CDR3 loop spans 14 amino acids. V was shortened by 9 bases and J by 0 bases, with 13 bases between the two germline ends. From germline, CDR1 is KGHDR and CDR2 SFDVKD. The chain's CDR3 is CATSRGGYQETQYF. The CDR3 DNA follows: TGTGCCACCTCCAGAGGGGGATACCAAGAGACCCAGTACTTC.

Here the CDR3 reads CSVKSPKVYNEQFF. The DNA for the CDR3 is TGCAGCGTTAAAAGCCCGAAGGTCTACAATGAGCAGTTCTTC. The chain recombines TRBV29-1 with TRBJ2-1; D gene uncertain. The ends were cut back, 5 bases at V and 3 bases at J, with 14 bases in the middle. The CDR3 runs 14 residues. Germline values: CDR1 SQVTM, CDR2 ANQGSEA.

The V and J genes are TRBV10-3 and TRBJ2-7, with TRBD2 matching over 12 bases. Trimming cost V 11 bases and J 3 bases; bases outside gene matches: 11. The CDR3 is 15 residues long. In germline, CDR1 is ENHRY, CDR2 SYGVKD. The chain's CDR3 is CASRDQTSGSYEQYF. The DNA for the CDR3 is TGTGCCTCCAGAGATCAGACTAGCGGGAGCTACGAGCAGTACTTC.

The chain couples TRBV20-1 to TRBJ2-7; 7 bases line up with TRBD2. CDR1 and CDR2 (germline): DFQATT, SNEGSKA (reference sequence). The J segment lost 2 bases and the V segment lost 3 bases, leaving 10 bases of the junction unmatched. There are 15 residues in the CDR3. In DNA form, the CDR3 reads TGCAGTGCTAGGCGGAGGGACTACGAGGCCTACGAGCAGTACGTC. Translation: CSARRRDYEAYEQYV.

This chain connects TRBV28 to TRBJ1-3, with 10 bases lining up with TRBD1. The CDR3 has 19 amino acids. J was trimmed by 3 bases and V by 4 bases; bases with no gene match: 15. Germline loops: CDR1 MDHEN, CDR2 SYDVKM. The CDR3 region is CASSSSWPGGQGGGNTIYF. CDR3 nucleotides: TGTGCCAGCAGTTCCTCCTGGCCAGGAGGACAGGGGGGTGGAAACACCATATATTTT.

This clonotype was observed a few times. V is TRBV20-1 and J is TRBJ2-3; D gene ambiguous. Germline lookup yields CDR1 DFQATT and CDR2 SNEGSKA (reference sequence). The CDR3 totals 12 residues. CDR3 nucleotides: TGCGCAGTTTATCCCAGGACAGATACGCAGTATTTT. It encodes CAVYPRTDTQYF.

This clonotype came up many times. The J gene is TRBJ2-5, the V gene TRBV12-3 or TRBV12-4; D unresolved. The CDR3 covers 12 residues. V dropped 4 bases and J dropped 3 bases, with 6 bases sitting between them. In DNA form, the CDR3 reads TGTGCCAGCAGTTGGCAGAAAGAGACCCAGTACTTC. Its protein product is CASSWQKETQYF.

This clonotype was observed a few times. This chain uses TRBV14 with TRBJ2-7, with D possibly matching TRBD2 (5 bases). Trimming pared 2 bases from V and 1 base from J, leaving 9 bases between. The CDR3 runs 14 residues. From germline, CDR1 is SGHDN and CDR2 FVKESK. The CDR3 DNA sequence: TGTGCCAGCAGCCAACTCTGGACTTCCTACGAGCAGTACTTC. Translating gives CASSQLWTSYEQYF.

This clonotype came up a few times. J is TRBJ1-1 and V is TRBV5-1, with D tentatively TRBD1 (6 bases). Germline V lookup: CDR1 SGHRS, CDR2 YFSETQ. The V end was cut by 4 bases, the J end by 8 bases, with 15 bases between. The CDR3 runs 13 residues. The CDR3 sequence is CASSLDTDREAFF. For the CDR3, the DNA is TGCGCCAGCAGCCTCGACACTGACAGGGAAGCTTTCTTT.

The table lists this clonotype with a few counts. The CDR3 protein is CASSHRLAAASTDTQYF. The CDR3 nucleotides are TGTGCCAGCAGCCACCGACTAGCCGCGGCTAGCACAGATACGCAGTATTTT. J is TRBJ2-3 and V is TRBV4-2, with 7 bases identical to TRBD2. The CDR3 runs 17 residues. CDR1 is LGHNA, CDR2 YNFKEQ, per germline. Unmatched junction bases numbered 9, after V lost 3 bases and J lost 0 bases.

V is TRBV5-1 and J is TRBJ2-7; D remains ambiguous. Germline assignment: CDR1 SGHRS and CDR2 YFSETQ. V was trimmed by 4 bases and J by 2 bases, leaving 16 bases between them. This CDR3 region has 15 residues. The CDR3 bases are TGCGCCAGCAGCCGTGGGGTGCAGGTTACCTACGAGCAGTACTTC. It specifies CASSRGVQVTYEQYF.